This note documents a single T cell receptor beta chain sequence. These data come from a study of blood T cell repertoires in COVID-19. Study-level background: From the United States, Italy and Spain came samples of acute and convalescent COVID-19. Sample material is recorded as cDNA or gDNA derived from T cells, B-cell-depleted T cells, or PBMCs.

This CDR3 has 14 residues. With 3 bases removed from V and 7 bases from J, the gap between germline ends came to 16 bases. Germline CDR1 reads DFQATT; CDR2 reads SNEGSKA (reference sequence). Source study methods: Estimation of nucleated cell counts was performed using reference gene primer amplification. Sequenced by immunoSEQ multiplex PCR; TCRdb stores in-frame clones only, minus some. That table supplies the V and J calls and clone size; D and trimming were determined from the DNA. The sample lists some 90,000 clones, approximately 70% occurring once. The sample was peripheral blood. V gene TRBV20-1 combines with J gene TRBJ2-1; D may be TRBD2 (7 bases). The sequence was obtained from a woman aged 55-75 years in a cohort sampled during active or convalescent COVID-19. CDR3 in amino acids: CSASSGGGWNEQFF. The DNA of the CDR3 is TGCAGTGCTAGTTCGGGGGGCGGTTGGAATGAGCAGTTCTTC.